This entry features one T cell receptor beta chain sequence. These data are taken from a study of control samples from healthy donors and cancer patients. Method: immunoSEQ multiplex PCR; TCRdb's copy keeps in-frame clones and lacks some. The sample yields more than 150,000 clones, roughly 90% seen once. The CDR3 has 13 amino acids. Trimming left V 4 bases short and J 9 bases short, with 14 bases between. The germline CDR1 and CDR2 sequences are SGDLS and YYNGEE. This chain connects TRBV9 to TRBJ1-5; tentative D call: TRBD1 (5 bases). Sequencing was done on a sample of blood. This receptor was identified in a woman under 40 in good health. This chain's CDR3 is CASSPGPARPQHF. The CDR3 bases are TGTGCCAGCAGCCCAGGGCCGGCCCGGCCCCAGCATTTT.